This TCR beta chain was captured in a study of blood T cell repertoires in COVID-19. Whole-study context: T cells, B-cell-depleted T cells, or PBMCs provided the cDNA or gDNA that served as material.

CDR1 is KGHDR, CDR2 SFDVKD, per germline. Trimming took 2 bases from V and 10 from J; bases not matched to a gene: 16. This CDR3 comprises 18 residues. Assignments of participants to cohorts depended upon their own reported clinical history. All recovered Cohort 3 donors got two negative PCRs, got clearance, or saw symptom resolution. TCRdb keeps only in-frame clones here, not all; method: immunoSEQ multiplex PCR. The table has 130,000 to 150,000 clones, approximately 87% seen once; the top ten hold approximately 11%. The V call is TRBV24-1, the J call TRBJ2-1, with TRBD2 identical over 10 bases. The sequenced material came from PBMCs or T cells enriched from blood (not recorded which). This sequence originates from a man in his 60s who had recovered from COVID-19. The CDR3, as DNA: TGTGCCACCAGTGATTCAGGGCTAGCGGGAGTGAGGAGTCGGGAGCAGTTCTTC. Amino acids: CATSDSGLAGVRSREQFF.